Many counts were recorded for the clone carrying this T cell receptor (beta chain). Its antigen is as yet unknown. These data originate in a study of Graves' ophthalmopathy and Graves' hyperthyroidism. Study findings and constraints: Most thyroid clonotypes with frequency above 0.001 were detected in blood too.

Hyperthyroidism in these 18- to 65-year-old patients was newly diagnosed, lasting under 2 months. Reliance was placed on clinical symptoms, serum thyroxine, TRAb, thyroid ultrasound and orbital computed tomography for diagnosis. Someone took the PBMCs out of 9.5 to 10 ml of fresh peripheral blood. The sequenced template was RNA, covering the TCR beta CDR3 region. HTBI primers primed a first-round RT-PCR, and a second-round multiplex PCR followed. TCRdb redid the calling of the multiplex PCR reads with MiXCR, one entry per CDR3 protein. This sample has about 620,000 distinct CDR3 sequences; around a fifth occur once, and the top ten carry roughly 7.4%. There are 15 residues in the CDR3. Germline CDR1 and CDR2: LNHDA and SQIVND (reference sequence). V lost 6 bases and J lost 0; bases outside the gene matches: 4.

The chain combines TRBV19 with TRBJ1-1; 10 nucleotides match TRBD1. Sequences were obtained from peripheral blood. The clonotype comes from a woman between 18 and 29 years old with stable Graves' hyperthyroidism. Some clones in this sample may be carry-over from other donors' samples. For the CDR3, the DNA is TGTGCCAGTAGGCGACAGGGGGCGATGAACACTGAAGCTTTCTTT. It translates to CASRRQGAMNTEAFF.